This entry lists 24 T cell receptor beta chains sequenced from one sample in a study of CXCR3-negative and CXCR3-positive naive CD8 T cells. UMI labels and 5' RACE were used to prepare the TRB cDNA libraries. TCRdb re-called the 5' RACE reads; one entry per CDR3 protein, DNA not given. In all, the sample yields about 57,000 distinct CDR3 sequences. Material for sequencing was memory CD8+ T cells from blood. Every receptor here comes from a human donor in good health. Some clones in this sample may be carry-over from other donors' samples.

The chain carries TRBV7-9 and TRBJ1-1; the D call of TRBD1 rests on TCRdb alone, since no DNA is present to check it. The CDR3 spans 16 residues. Germline-derived CDR1 and CDR2 are SEHNR and FQNEAQ (reference sequence). This chain's CDR3 is CASSLRTGGRDTEAFF.

The V call is TRBV12-3 or TRBV12-4, the J call TRBJ1-2. The CDR3 runs to 13 residues. CDR3 residues: CASNPSRERGYTF.

This chain links TRBV21-1 with TRBJ1-1; the TCRdb D gene call, TRBD1, has no DNA to confirm it. TRBV21-1 has pseudogene status. This CDR3 region has 13 residues. CDR3 protein: CASSKTAGTEAFF.

The V call is TRBV7-8, the J call TRBJ2-7. The CDR3 is made up of 13 amino acids. Germline loops: CDR1 SGHVS, CDR2 FQNEAQ. CDR3 loop: CASTTSAAYEQYF. Full variable domain (missing parts from reference TRBV7-8 and TRBJ2-7): GAGVSQSPRYKVAKRGQDVALRCDPISGHVSLFWYQQALGQGPEFLTYFQNEAQLDKSGLPSDRFFAERPEGSVSTLKIQRTQQEDSAVYLCASTTSAAYEQYFGPGTRLTVT.

The CDR3 region is CASSGLALPQETQYF. V gene TRBV7-9 combines with J gene TRBJ2-5; the D call from TCRdb, TRBD2, cannot be confirmed without DNA. Germline lookup yields CDR1 SEHNR and CDR2 FQNEAQ (reference sequence). The CDR3 is 15 residues long.

The V call is TRBV7-9, the J call TRBJ1-6; as DNA is missing, the TRBD1 call by TCRdb cannot be tested. The germline V gene encodes CDR1 SEHNR and CDR2 FQNEAQ (reference sequence). The CDR3 sequence is 15 residues long. CDR3 sequence: CASTPSGDSNSPLHF.

The CDR3 reads CSLFSGTTQEQFF. The V and J genes are TRBV20-1 and TRBJ2-1; no DNA is available, so the TRBD2 call from TCRdb remains unchecked. Germline assignment: CDR1 DFQATT and CDR2 SNEGSKA (reference sequence). The CDR3 sequence is 13 residues long.

The V gene is TRBV2, the J gene TRBJ2-2; TCRdb reports TRBD1, a call that lacks DNA to check it against. The CDR3 is 14 amino acids. CDR1 and CDR2 from the germline V gene are SNHLY and FYNNEI. This chain's CDR3 is CASSDLQGTGELFF.

The V gene is TRBV9, the J gene TRBJ1-2; no DNA is available, so the TRBD1 call from TCRdb remains unchecked. Germline values: CDR1 SGDLS, CDR2 YYNGEE. This CDR3 has 12 amino acids. CDR3 protein: CASGGTDYGYTF.

The chain combines TRBV10-3 with TRBJ2-1; the D call from TCRdb, TRBD2, cannot be confirmed without DNA. This CDR3 has 15 amino acids. Per germline, CDR1 ENHRY and CDR2 SYGVKD. The CDR3 sequence is CAITETSGEPNEQFF.

V is TRBV25-1 and J is TRBJ2-1; TCRdb's D gene call, TRBD1, goes unchecked for lack of DNA. CDR1 MGHDK and CDR2 SYGVNS come from the germline V gene. This CDR3 has 14 residues. The CDR3 loop is CASSEYGTVNEQFF.

Here the CDR3 reads CASGTSYEQYF. The rearrangement uses TRBV9 and TRBJ2-7. The germline CDR1 and CDR2 sequences are SGDLS and YYNGEE. CDR3 size: 11 residues.

V gene TRBV28 combines with J gene TRBJ1-1; TCRdb indicates TRBD1, and absent DNA this call remains unverified. CDR3 length equals 14 residues. Germline loops: CDR1 MDHEN, CDR2 SYDVKM. CDR3 sequence: CASSFGQRNTEAFF.

The chain uses TRBV29-1 and TRBJ1-2; the D call of TRBD1 rests on TCRdb alone, since no DNA is present to check it. The CDR3 is 11 residues long. The germline V gene has CDR1 SQVTM and CDR2 ANQGSEA. The chain's CDR3 is CSANTGFGYTF.

The chain links TRBV10-2 to TRBJ1-4. Germline CDR1 and CDR2: WSHSY and SAAADI. CDR3 length equals 13 residues. CDR3 protein: CASSESRPLGLFF.

This chain joins TRBV28 and TRBJ1-2; TCRdb calls TRBD1, which cannot be checked without DNA. This CDR3 has 13 amino acids. Germline V gives CDR1 MDHEN, CDR2 SYDVKM. The CDR3 reads CAGADRSDYGYTF.

The chain has TRBV4-1 and TRBJ1-6; checking the TCRdb D call of TRBD1 is not possible without DNA. CDR1 and CDR2 (germline): MGHRA, YSYEKL. This CDR3 comprises 16 residues. The CDR3: CASSQEATGYDSPLHF.

V gene TRBV10-3 combines with J gene TRBJ2-7; TCRdb's D call, TRBD1, is unchecked because there is no DNA. CDR3 size: 12 residues. Germline CDR1 ENHRY, CDR2 SYGVKD. The CDR3 sequence: CAIRGMAYEQYF.

The genes are TRBV29-1 and TRBJ2-2; no DNA is available, so the TRBD1 call from TCRdb remains unchecked. The germline CDR1 and CDR2 sequences are SQVTM and ANQGSEA. This CDR3 region has 13 residues. The CDR3 loop reads CSVEGLGAGELFF.

The V call is TRBV9, the J call TRBJ2-7; TCRdb lists TRBD1, though no DNA is available to test this call. The CDR3 consists of 15 residues. The V gene's germline CDR1 is SGDLS and CDR2 YYNGEE. CDR3 sequence: CASSVAGGASYEQYF.

CDR3 residues: CASSPYGQSNYGYTF. This sequence joins TRBV7-2 and TRBJ1-2; TCRdb designates TRBD1, a call that cannot be tested without DNA. Per the germline V gene, CDR1 is SGHTA and CDR2 is FQGNSA. This CDR3 is 15 amino acids long.

The chain carries TRBV21-1 and TRBJ2-7. TRBV21-1 is annotated as a pseudogene. The CDR3 has 11 amino acids. CDR3: CASSALFEQYF.

The chain couples TRBV20-1 to TRBJ2-7; TCRdb picks TRBD2, but there is no DNA to check that call. The germline gives CDR1 DFQATT, CDR2 SNEGSKA (reference sequence). This CDR3 is 14 amino acids long. CDR3 protein: CSARERERPYEQYF.

The chain employs TRBV19 and TRBJ2-1. CDR3 length: 11 residues. Per germline, CDR1 LNHDA and CDR2 SQIVND (reference sequence). CDR3 amino acids: CASTQKLGQFF.